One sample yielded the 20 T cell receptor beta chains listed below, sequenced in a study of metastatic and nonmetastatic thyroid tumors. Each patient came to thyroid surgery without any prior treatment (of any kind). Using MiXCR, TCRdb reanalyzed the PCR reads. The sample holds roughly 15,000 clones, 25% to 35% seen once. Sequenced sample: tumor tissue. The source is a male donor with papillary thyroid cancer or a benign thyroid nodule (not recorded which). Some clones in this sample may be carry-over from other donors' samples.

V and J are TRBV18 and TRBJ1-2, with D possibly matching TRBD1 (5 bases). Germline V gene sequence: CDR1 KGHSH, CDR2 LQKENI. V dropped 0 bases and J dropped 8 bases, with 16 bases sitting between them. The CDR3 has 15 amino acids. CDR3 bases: TGTGCCAGCTCACCACCGGGACGGAAGCAAGAAGGCTACACCTTC. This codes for CASSPPGRKQEGYTF.

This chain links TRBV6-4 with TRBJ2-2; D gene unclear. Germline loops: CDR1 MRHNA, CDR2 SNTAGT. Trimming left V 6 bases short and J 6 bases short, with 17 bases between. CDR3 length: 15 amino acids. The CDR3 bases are TGTGCCAGCAGCCCCGCGGAAGATCGGGCCGGGGAGCTGTTTTTT. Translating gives CASSPAEDRAGELFF.

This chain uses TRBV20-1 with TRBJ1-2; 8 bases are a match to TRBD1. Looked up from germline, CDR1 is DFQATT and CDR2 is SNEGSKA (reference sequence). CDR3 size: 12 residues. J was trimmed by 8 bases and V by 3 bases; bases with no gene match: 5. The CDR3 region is CSARRTGNGYTF. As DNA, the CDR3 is TGCAGTGCTAGGAGGACAGGGAACGGCTACACCTTC.

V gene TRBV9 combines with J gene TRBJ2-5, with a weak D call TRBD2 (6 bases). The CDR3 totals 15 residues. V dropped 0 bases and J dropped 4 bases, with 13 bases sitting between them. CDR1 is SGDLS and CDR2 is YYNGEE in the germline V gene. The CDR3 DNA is TGTGCCAGCAGCGTAGACGGAGGGGTGAGAGAGACCCAGTACTTC. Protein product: CASSVDGGVRETQYF.

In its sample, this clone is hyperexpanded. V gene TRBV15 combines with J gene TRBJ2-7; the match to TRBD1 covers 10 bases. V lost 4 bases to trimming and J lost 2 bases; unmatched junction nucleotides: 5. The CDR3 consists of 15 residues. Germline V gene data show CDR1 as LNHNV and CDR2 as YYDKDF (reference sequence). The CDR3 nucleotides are TGTGCCACCAGCACCGACAGGGGGCCGGCCTACGAGCAGTACTTC. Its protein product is CATSTDRGPAYEQYF.

Here the CDR3 DNA reads TGTGCCAGCAGTTTATTGGGGGGGGCCAAAAACATTCAGTACTTC. Translated: CASSLLGGAKNIQYF. This sequence joins TRBV12-3 or TRBV12-4 and TRBJ2-4; 7 nucleotides line up with TRBD2. V gave up 2 bases and J gave up 1 base; unmatched junction bases: 2. The CDR3 contains 15 residues.

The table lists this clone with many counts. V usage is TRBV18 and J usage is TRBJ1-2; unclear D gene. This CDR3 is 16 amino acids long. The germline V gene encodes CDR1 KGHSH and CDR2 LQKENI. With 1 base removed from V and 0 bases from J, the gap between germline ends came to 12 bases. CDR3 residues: CASSPQLIETNYGYTF. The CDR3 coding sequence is TGTGCCAGCTCACCACAGCTGATAGAGACTAACTATGGCTACACCTTC.

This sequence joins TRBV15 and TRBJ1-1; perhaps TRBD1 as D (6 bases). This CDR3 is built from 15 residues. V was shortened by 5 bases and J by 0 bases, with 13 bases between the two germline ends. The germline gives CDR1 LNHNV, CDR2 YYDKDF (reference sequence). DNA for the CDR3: TGTGCCACCAGCGCCACGGGACAATTGAACACTGAAGCTTTCTTT. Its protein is CATSATGQLNTEAFF.

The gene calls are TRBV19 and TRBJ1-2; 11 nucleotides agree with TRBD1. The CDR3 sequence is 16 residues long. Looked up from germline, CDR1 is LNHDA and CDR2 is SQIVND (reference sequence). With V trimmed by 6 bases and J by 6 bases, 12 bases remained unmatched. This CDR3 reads CASRPPWTGGFDGYTF. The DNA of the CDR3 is TGTGCCAGTAGACCCCCGTGGACAGGGGGCTTTGATGGCTACACCTTC.

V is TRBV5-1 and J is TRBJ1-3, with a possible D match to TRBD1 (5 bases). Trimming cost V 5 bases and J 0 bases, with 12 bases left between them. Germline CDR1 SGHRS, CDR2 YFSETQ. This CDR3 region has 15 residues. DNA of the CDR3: TGCGCCAGCAGTAAGGGGTCTAGCTCTGGAAACACCATATATTTT. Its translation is CASSKGSSSGNTIYF.

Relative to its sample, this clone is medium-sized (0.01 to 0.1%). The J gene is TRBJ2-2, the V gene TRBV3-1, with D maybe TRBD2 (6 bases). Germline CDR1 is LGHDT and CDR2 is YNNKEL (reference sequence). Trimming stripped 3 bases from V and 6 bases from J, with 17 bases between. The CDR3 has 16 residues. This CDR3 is CASSQIGGLSPGELFF. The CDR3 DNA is TGTGCCAGCAGCCAGATCGGGGGACTTTCCCCCGGGGAGCTGTTTTTT.

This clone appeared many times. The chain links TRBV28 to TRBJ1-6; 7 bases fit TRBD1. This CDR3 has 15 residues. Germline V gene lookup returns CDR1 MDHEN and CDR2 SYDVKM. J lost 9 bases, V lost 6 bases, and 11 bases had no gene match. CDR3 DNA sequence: TGTGCCAGCAGCTCACAAGGACAGGTATCTTCACCCCTCCACTTT. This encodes CASSSQGQVSSPLHF.

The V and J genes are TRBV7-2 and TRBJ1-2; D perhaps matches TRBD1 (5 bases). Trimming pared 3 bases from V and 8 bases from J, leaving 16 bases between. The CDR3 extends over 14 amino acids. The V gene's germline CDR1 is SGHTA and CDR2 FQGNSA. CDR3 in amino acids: CASSLGLRVEGYTF. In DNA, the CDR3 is TGTGCCAGCAGCTTGGGACTGCGAGTGGAAGGCTACACCTTC.

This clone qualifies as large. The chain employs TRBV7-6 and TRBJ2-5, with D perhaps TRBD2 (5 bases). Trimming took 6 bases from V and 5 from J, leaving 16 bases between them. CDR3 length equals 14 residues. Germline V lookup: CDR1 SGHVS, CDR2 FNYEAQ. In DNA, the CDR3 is TGTGCCAGCAGTTCGGACTGGATCGGGGAGACCCAGTACTTC. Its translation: CASSSDWIGETQYF.

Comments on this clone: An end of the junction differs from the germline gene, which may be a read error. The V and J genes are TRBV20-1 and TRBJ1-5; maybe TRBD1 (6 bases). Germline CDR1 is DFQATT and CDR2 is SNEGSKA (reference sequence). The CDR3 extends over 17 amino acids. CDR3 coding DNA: TGCAGTGCTAGATATGGTCCAGGGGAGGGAGTCAATCAGCCCCAGCATTTC. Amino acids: CSARYGPGEGVNQPQHF.

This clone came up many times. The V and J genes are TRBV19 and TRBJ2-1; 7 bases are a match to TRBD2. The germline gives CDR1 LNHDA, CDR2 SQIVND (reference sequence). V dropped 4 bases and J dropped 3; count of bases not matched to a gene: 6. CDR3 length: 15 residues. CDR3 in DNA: TGTGCCAGTAGTACTCATCGGGACTACTACAATGAGCAGTTCTTC. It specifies CASSTHRDYYNEQFF.

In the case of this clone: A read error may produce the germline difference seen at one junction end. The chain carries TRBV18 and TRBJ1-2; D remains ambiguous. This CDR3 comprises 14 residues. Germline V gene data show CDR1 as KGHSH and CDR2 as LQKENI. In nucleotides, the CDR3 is TGTGCCAACTCACTCGGAGATTTTAACTATGGCTACACCTTC. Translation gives CANSLGDFNYGYTF.

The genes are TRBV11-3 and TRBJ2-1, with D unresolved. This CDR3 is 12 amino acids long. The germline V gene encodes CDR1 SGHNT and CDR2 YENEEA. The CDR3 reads CGCSPDYNEQFF. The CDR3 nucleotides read TGTGGGTGCAGCCCGGATTACAATGAGCAGTTCTTC.

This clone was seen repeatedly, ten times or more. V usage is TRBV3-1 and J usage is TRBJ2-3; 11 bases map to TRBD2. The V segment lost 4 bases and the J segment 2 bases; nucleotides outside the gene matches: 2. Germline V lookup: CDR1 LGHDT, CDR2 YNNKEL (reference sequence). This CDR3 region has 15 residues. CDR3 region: CASSPGLAATDTQYF. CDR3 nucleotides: TGTGCCAGCAGCCCGGGACTAGCGGCCACAGATACGCAGTATTTT.

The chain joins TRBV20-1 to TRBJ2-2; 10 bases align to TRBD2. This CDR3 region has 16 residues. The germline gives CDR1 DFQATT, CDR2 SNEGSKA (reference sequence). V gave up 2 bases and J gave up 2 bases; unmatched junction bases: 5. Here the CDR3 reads CSARRTSGTNTGELFF. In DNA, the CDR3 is TGCAGTGCTAGAAGAACTAGCGGGACCAACACCGGGGAGCTGTTTTTT.